This T cell receptor (beta chain) is from a study of early T cells in non-severe SARS-CoV-2 infection. Study details: Sequencing of unsorted whole blood was done on bulk RNA, leaving chains unpaired. Whole-study findings and limits: The matching step, a VDJdb search, favored anti-spike CD8 responses and missed private and CD4 specificities.

Individual cDNA molecules were tagged with unique molecular identifiers, the study reported. One entry per CDR3 protein results from TCRdb running MiXCR on the 5' RACE reads. There are 25,000 to 30,000 distinct CDR3 sequences in the sample; approximately 4% occur only once, and approximately 10% lies in the top ten. This clonotype was counted many times. Its antigen is still unknown. Sequenced input: whole blood. The TCR sequence derives from an adult who was a healthcare worker with PCR-confirmed SARS-CoV-2 infection or an uninfected control (not recorded which).

For the CDR3, the DNA is TGTGCCAGCAGTTCCGGGACTCATGAGGGAGATACGCAGTATTTT. Translated: CASSSGTHEGDTQYF. The J gene is TRBJ2-3, the V gene TRBV28; TRBD2 might be the D (6 bases). Germline values: CDR1 MDHEN, CDR2 SYDVKM. V dropped 4 bases and J dropped 5 bases, with 16 bases sitting between them. The CDR3 sequence is 15 residues long.